The 18 T cell receptor beta chains below were found in one sample sequenced in a study of identical twins (dated by TCRdb to the mid-2010s). The method was 5' RACE. Sequencing was carried out with an Illumina HiSeq 2000. TCRdb handled the public reads itself, with Q25 trimming in fastp and clone calling in MiXCR, and kept productive beta chains. Each CDR3 protein gets just one entry, which takes the most common genes and DNA from the rows behind it. The sample table records 690,000 or so distinct CDR3 sequences; over 5% of these occur just once. The top ten hold around 1.7% of the sample. Sample: naive T cells sorted from blood. Read against the paper, the sample's cell subset or site label means: cells isolated with a human naive T-cell isolation kit. The receptors were gathered from a man aged 18 to 30 in good health.

This clonotype was counted many times. V and J are TRBV12-3 or TRBV12-4 and TRBJ2-1, with 13 bases matching TRBD2. Trimming took 6 bases from V and 6 from J; bases not matched to a gene: 5. The CDR3 loop spans 15 amino acids. CDR3 loop: CASSPRTSGGNEQFF. As DNA, the CDR3 is TGTGCCAGCAGCCCCCGGACTAGCGGGGGCAATGAGCAGTTCTTC.

V gene TRBV5-1 combines with J gene TRBJ2-1, with 9 nucleotides matching TRBD1. V lost 3 bases, J lost 6 bases, and 10 bases stayed unmatched. CDR3 size: 16 residues. From germline, CDR1 is SGHRS and CDR2 YFSETQ. CDR3 loop: CASSWRTGGASNEQFF. Here the CDR3 DNA reads TGCGCCAGCAGCTGGCGAACAGGGGGCGCCTCCAATGAGCAGTTCTTC.

The table lists this clonotype with many counts. This sequence joins TRBV6-2 or TRBV6-3 and TRBJ2-6; D uncertain. V lost 5 bases and J 0 bases, leaving 8 bases between the germline ends. Germline CDR1 MNHEY, CDR2 SVGEGT. The CDR3 sequence is 15 residues long. CDR3 region: CASSGSGSGANVLTF. The CDR3 DNA reads TGTGCCAGCAGTGGTTCAGGCTCTGGGGCCAACGTCCTGACTTTC.

This clonotype was seen at least ten times. The chain combines TRBV20-1 with TRBJ2-7; weak D call: TRBD2 (6 bases). V was clipped by 6 bases and J by 0 bases, with 9 bases between them. The CDR3 runs to 12 residues. Germline loops: CDR1 DFQATT, CDR2 SNEGSKA (reference sequence). CDR3 loop: CSAAGSSYEQYF. Here the CDR3 DNA reads TGCAGTGCCGCCGGGAGCTCCTACGAGCAGTACTTC.

This clonotype was recorded a few times. The chain has TRBV12-3 or TRBV12-4 and TRBJ2-1; 7 bases fit TRBD2. Trimming at V came to 6 bases and at J to 6 bases, leaving 11 bases not matched to a gene. The CDR3 extends over 15 amino acids. CDR3 nucleotides: TGTGCCAGCAGCCGGGGGTCTAGCGGAGGCAATGAGCAGTTCTTC. It is translated as CASSRGSSGGNEQFF.

The V gene is TRBV5-4, the J gene TRBJ2-7; 9 positions agree with TRBD1. There are 15 residues in the CDR3. V lost 2 bases to trimming and J lost 4 bases; unmatched junction nucleotides: 7. Per germline, CDR1 SGHNT and CDR2 YYREEE (reference sequence). CDR3 residues: CASSLPGQGTYEQYF. CDR3 DNA: TGTGCCAGCAGCTTACCGGGACAGGGAACTTACGAGCAGTACTTC.

This clonotype was recorded many times. The chain recombines TRBV12-3 or TRBV12-4 with TRBJ2-7; D is possibly TRBD2 (6 bases). Trimming took 9 bases from V and 4 from J, leaving 10 bases between them. This CDR3 is built from 11 residues. CDR3 region: CASTGTYEQYF. The CDR3, as DNA: TGTGCCAGTACCGGGACTTACGAGCAGTACTTC.

This clonotype was detected many times. The rearrangement uses TRBV7-2 and TRBJ2-7, with 9 bases aligning to TRBD1. This CDR3 has 16 residues. Germline CDR1 is SGHTA and CDR2 is FQGNSA. V dropped 3 bases and J dropped 5; count of bases not matched to a gene: 11. The CDR3 DNA reads as TGTGCCAGCAGCTTTATTCCAGGACAGGGGTCACACGAGCAGTACTTC. It is translated as CASSFIPGQGSHEQYF.

This clonotype was picked up many times. This chain joins TRBV15 and TRBJ2-3; 7 bases are shared with TRBD1. There are 16 residues in the CDR3. V gave up 0 bases and J gave up 7 bases; unmatched junction bases: 10. Germline V lookup: CDR1 LNHNV, CDR2 YYDKDF (reference sequence). The CDR3 loop reads CATSRDMGTDLNTQYF. In DNA, the CDR3 is TGTGCCACCAGCAGAGATATGGGGACAGACCTAAATACGCAGTATTTT.

This chain's CDR3 is CASSPNRGEAFF. The CDR3 nucleotides are TGTGCCAGCAGTCCAAACAGGGGTGAAGCTTTCTTT. The chain has TRBV28 and TRBJ1-1, with TRBD1 matching 7 bases. Germline loops: CDR1 MDHEN, CDR2 SYDVKM. V gave up 5 bases and J gave up 7 bases; unmatched junction bases: 4. The CDR3 is made up of 12 amino acids.

This clonotype was picked up many times. This chain links TRBV7-9 with TRBJ2-7; 7 nucleotides line up with TRBD1. CDR3 size: 14 residues. The trim removed 4 bases at V and 4 bases at J, leaving 7 bases unmatched. Germline V gene lookup returns CDR1 SEHNR and CDR2 FQNEAQ (reference sequence). The CDR3 spells CASSYGDSRYEQYV. The DNA for the CDR3 is TGTGCCAGCAGCTACGGGGACAGTAGATACGAGCAGTACGTC.

This chain's CDR3 is CAWTPASYNEQFF. CDR3 DNA: TGTGCCTGGACTCCTGCCTCCTACAATGAGCAGTTCTTC. The J gene is TRBJ2-1, the V gene TRBV30; D not certain. Germline V CDR1 and CDR2: GTSNPN, SVGIG (reference sequence). The V gene lost 4 bases and the J gene lost 0 bases, with 7 bases spanning the gap. The CDR3 totals 13 residues.

This clonotype was seen only a few times. V and J are TRBV10-3 and TRBJ2-7, with 8 bases aligning to TRBD2. J was trimmed by 6 bases and V by 8 bases; bases with no gene match: 12. Germline CDR1 is ENHRY and CDR2 is SYGVKD. This CDR3 has 14 amino acids. The CDR3 DNA reads TGTGCCATCCGAGCGGGAGAAGGGCATCTCGAGCAGTACTTC. This sequence encodes CAIRAGEGHLEQYF.

This sequence joins TRBV7-2 and TRBJ2-2; the D gene is possibly TRBD1 (5 bases). V was clipped by 5 bases and J by 6 bases, with 13 bases between them. Germline CDR1 is SGHTA and CDR2 is FQGNSA. The CDR3 length is 14 residues. Written as DNA, the CDR3 is TGTGCCAGCAGCGCACAGATAGGGGCCGGGGAGCTGTTTTTT. This codes for CASSAQIGAGELFF.

Ten or more counts support this clonotype. This chain links TRBV11-2 with TRBJ2-7; TRBD2 matches at 13 bases. The CDR3 length is 13 residues. V lost 3 bases to trimming and J lost 10 bases; unmatched junction nucleotides: 3. CDR1 and CDR2 (germline): SGHAT, FQNNGV. The CDR3 loop reads CASSFGLAGDQYV. The CDR3 coding sequence is TGTGCCAGCAGCTTCGGACTAGCGGGAGACCAGTACGTC.

This clonotype was seen at least ten times. This chain uses TRBV6-2 or TRBV6-3 with TRBJ1-1; 8 nucleotides line up with TRBD1. Germline lookup yields CDR1 MNHEY and CDR2 SVGEGT. Germline trimming cut 5 bases from V and 0 bases from J; bases unmatched to any gene: 5. The CDR3 length is 15 residues. CDR3 loop: CASSTGTGVNTEAFF. The CDR3 DNA reads TGTGCCAGCAGTACCGGGACAGGTGTGAACACTGAAGCTTTCTTT.

The sample holds many counts of this clonotype. The genes are TRBV29-1 and TRBJ2-3; tentatively, D is TRBD2 (5 bases). V was pared by 4 bases and J by 4 bases, with 12 bases between. Germline V gene data show CDR1 as SQVTM and CDR2 as ANQGSEA. The CDR3 is made up of 13 amino acids. The CDR3 sequence: CSVGASRADTQYF. Written as DNA, the CDR3 is TGCAGCGTTGGGGCCTCGCGGGCAGATACGCAGTATTTT.

This clonotype turned up a few times. The chain joins TRBV6-2 or TRBV6-3 to TRBJ1-3, with TRBD1 as a possible D gene (5 bases). Germline assignment: CDR1 MNHEY and CDR2 SVGEGT. Trimming shortened V by 2 bases and J by 5 bases, and 10 bases separated the two germline ends. The CDR3 is made up of 14 amino acids. CDR3 sequence (DNA): TGTGCCAGCAGTTACGACGGGGCGAGAAACACCATATATTTT. This encodes CASSYDGARNTIYF.